These 28 T cell receptor beta chains were all obtained from the same sample, sequenced in a study of breast tumors, draining lymph nodes, adjacent tissues. TCRdb redid the calling of the multiplex PCR reads with MiXCR, one entry per CDR3 protein. Altogether about 200,000 distinct CDR3 sequences are present, approximately 33% being singletons, with the ten largest covering 4% to 5.5%. Samples came from axillary lymph nodes draining the breast cancer. Sequenced sample: axillary lymph node tissue. These TCRs come from a female donor with breast cancer. Some clones in this sample may be carry-over from other donors' samples.

Points on this clonotype: This sequence may be a read error, since a much larger clone differs from it by one base. The chain employs TRBV5-6 and TRBJ2-5, with TRBD2 identical over 8 bases. CDR3 length: 14 amino acids. CDR1 SGHDT and CDR2 YYEEEE come from the germline V gene. The DNA of the CDR3 is TGTGCCAGCAGCTCGTGGACTAGCCTAGGAACCCAGTGCTTC. Translating gives CASSSWTSLGTQCF.

Note on this clonotype: Being one base from a much bigger clone, this may be a read error. The chain joins TRBV6-5 to TRBJ2-2; weak D call: TRBD1 (5 bases). CDR3 length equals 15 residues. V lost 5 bases, J lost 0 bases, and 10 bases lay in between. Germline CDR1 and CDR2: MNHEY and SVGAGI. CDR3 loop: CASSDRQSNTGELFF. The CDR3 DNA reads TGTGCCAGCAGTGACCGACAGTCGAACACCGGGGAGCTGTTTTTT.

This rearrangement joins TRBV30 to TRBJ1-1, with D unresolved. V lost 8 bases to trimming and J lost 5 bases, with 12 bases between them. The CDR3 runs to 11 residues. The germline V gene has CDR1 GTSNPN and CDR2 SVGIG (reference sequence). CDR3: CAMRSSTEAFF. Written as DNA, the CDR3 is TGTGCCATGAGGTCCAGTACTGAAGCTTTCTTT.

As for this clonotype: A clone one base away is much larger, so this may be a read error. The chain couples TRBV18 to TRBJ2-1; D call uncertain. Germline-derived CDR1 and CDR2 are KGHSH and LQKENI. The CDR3 consists of 13 residues. Trimming took 1 base from V and 10 from J, leaving 11 bases between them. The CDR3 nucleotides read TGTGCCAGCTCACCACGGTCTAACTACGAGCAGTTCTTC. Protein sequence: CASSPRSNYEQFF. The whole variable domain, remainder taken from reference TRBV18 and TRBJ2-1, is NAGVMQNPRHLVRRRGQEARLRCSPMKGHSHVYWYRQLPEEGLKFMVYLQKENIIDESGMPKERFSAEFPKEGPSILRIQQVVRGDSAAYFCASSPRSNYEQFFGPGTRLTVL.

This clonotype was observed a few times. The chain joins TRBV24-1 to TRBJ1-1, with D possibly matching TRBD1 (5 bases). The CDR3 length is 14 residues. The V gene lost 7 bases and the J gene lost 1 base, with 12 bases spanning the gap. Germline CDR1 is KGHDR and CDR2 is SFDVKD. The CDR3 region has the DNA TGTGCCACCAGGGGGCGTCTGGGGAACACTGAAGCTTTCTTT. It is translated as CATRGRLGNTEAFF.

With regard to this clonotype: With a much larger clone just one base away, this may be a read error. V usage is TRBV5-8 and J usage is TRBJ2-3; D is possibly TRBD1 (6 bases). The CDR3 is 16 amino acids. The germline gives CDR1 SGHTS, CDR2 YDEGEE. CDR3 sequence reads: CASSPAWGTNTGTQYF. The CDR3 DNA reads TGTGCCAGCAGCCCCGCTTGGGGGACAAATACAGGTACGCAGTATTTT.

Remarks on this clonotype: This may be a read error: a much more frequent sequence differs by one nucleotide. The chain carries TRBV4-3 and TRBJ2-5, with D uncertain. This CDR3 region has 14 residues. Germline V lookup: CDR1 LGHNA, CDR2 YSLEER. V was trimmed by 5 bases and J by 2 bases, leaving 12 bases between them. This CDR3 is CASSSRGWQETQYF. The CDR3 coding sequence is TGCGCCAGCAGCTCTCGAGGCTGGCAAGAGACCCAGTACTTC.

This clonotype was seen at least ten times. The V call is TRBV15, the J call TRBJ2-1; 7 positions match TRBD2. Germline loops: CDR1 LNHNV, CDR2 YYDKDF (reference sequence). Losses at the gene ends were 0 bases for V and 6 bases for J; bases not matched to a gene: 14. The CDR3 contains 18 residues. The CDR3 reads CATSRDRRVSGPPNEQFF. CDR3 bases: TGTGCCACCAGCAGAGATCGTCGGGTTAGCGGGCCCCCCAATGAGCAGTTCTTC.

This clonotype was detected many times. The chain employs TRBV9 and TRBJ2-7; D gene ambiguous. The germline gives CDR1 SGDLS, CDR2 YYNGEE. Deletions cut 5 bases from V and 7 bases from J, with 19 bases between. The CDR3 is made up of 14 amino acids. The CDR3 here is CASRFGHSSGEQYF. In DNA form, the CDR3 reads TGTGCCAGCAGATTTGGCCATTCCTCTGGGGAGCAGTACTTC. Combining the CDR3 with reference TRBV9 and TRBJ2-7 gives the whole variable domain DSGVTQTPKHLITATGQRVTLRCSPRSGDLSVYWYQQSLDQGLQFLIQYYNGEERAKGNILERFSAQQFPDLHSELNLSSLELGDSALYFCASRFGHSSGEQYFGPGTRLTVT.

This clonotype came up many times. The chain combines TRBV7-6 with TRBJ2-5; 9 bases fit TRBD2. The trim removed 1 base at V and 4 bases at J, leaving 10 bases unmatched. Germline V lookup: CDR1 SGHVS, CDR2 FNYEAQ. The CDR3 is 17 residues long. The CDR3 bases are TGTGCCAGCAGCTTAGGATCCGGGGGCGGGAGGGGAGAGACCCAGTACTTC. It codes for CASSLGSGGGRGETQYF.

The chain recombines TRBV6-6 with TRBJ2-5, with D possibly TRBD2 on 5 matching bases. The CDR3 extends over 14 amino acids. The germline gives CDR1 MNHNY, CDR2 SVGAGI (reference sequence). The germline V and J ends were trimmed by 5 bases and 5 bases, with 15 bases remaining between them. CDR3 in DNA: TGTGCCAGCAGTCAATGGGCCGAGCGGGAGACCCAGTACTTC. Translation gives CASSQWAERETQYF.

The chain employs TRBV6-5 and TRBJ2-3, with a tentative D call TRBD1 (5 bases). The germline V and J ends were trimmed by 5 bases and 2 bases, with 11 bases remaining between them. Germline lookup yields CDR1 MNHEY and CDR2 SVGAGI. The CDR3 has 14 amino acids. CDR3 region: CASSPWGLTDTQYF. The CDR3 DNA follows: TGTGCCAGCAGTCCTTGGGGCCTCACAGATACGCAGTATTTT.

This clonotype has a count of ten or more. This rearrangement joins TRBV7-2 to TRBJ2-1; 10 nucleotides line up with TRBD2. V lost 3 bases to trimming and J lost 3 bases; unmatched junction nucleotides: 8. The CDR3 contains 17 residues. CDR1 and CDR2 from the germline V gene are SGHTA and FQGNSA. CDR3 bases: TGTGCCAGCAGCTTGCTTTTGGGACTAGCGAGCTACAATGAGCAGTTCTTC. Translation gives CASSLLLGLASYNEQFF.

Of note for this clonotype: The junction departs from germline at one end; a sequencing error may be responsible. The chain combines TRBV6-2 or TRBV6-3 with TRBJ2-1; the D gene is possibly TRBD2 (5 bases). This CDR3 spans 15 amino acids. The germline V gene encodes CDR1 MNHEY and CDR2 SVGEGT. Here the CDR3 DNA reads TGTGCCAGCAGTCACTCGGGTCGGGGTGGGAATGAGCAGTTCTTC. Translating it yields CASSHSGRGGNEQFF.

This clonotype appeared a few times. The chain uses TRBV18 and TRBJ2-2; TRBD1 matches at 7 bases. Germline-derived CDR1 and CDR2 are KGHSH and LQKENI. CDR3 size: 15 residues. V trimming: 5 bases; J trimming: 2 bases; junction bases outside the gene matches: 5. The CDR3 sequence is CASSIRQGNTGELFF. The CDR3 bases are TGTGCCAGCTCAATCCGACAGGGAAACACCGGGGAGCTGTTTTTT. Complete variable domain (other parts from reference TRBV18 and TRBJ2-2): NAGVMQNPRHLVRRRGQEARLRCSPMKGHSHVYWYRQLPEEGLKFMVYLQKENIIDESGMPKERFSAEFPKEGPSILRIQQVVRGDSAAYFCASSIRQGNTGELFFGEGSRLTVL.

This clonotype was seen many times. The V and J genes are TRBV30 and TRBJ1-4; D ambiguous. With 2 bases removed from V and 8 bases from J, the gap between germline ends came to 12 bases. The CDR3 sequence is 13 residues long. CDR1 GTSNPN and CDR2 SVGIG come from the germline V gene (reference sequence). CDR3 in amino acids: CAWSRPFYEKLFF. The CDR3 region has the DNA TGTGCCTGGAGTCGTCCTTTTTACGAAAAACTGTTTTTT.

The chain is built from TRBV19 and TRBJ1-2; perhaps TRBD1 as D (5 bases). The V gene's germline CDR1 is LNHDA and CDR2 SQIVND (reference sequence). Trimming shortened V by 6 bases and J by 6 bases, and 23 bases separated the two germline ends. CDR3 length: 16 residues. The CDR3 reads CASRKPGRPSLNGYTF. DNA of the CDR3: TGTGCCAGTAGGAAGCCGGGACGTCCCTCCCTAAATGGCTACACCTTC.

This chain connects TRBV20-1 to TRBJ2-7; 9 bases line up with TRBD2. The better agreement between TRBJ2-1 and the DNA end casts doubt on the J call. This CDR3 is built from 15 residues. Germline V gene sequence: CDR1 DFQATT, CDR2 SNEGSKA (reference sequence). The CDR3 DNA reads TGCAGTGCTAGAGATCCTAGCGGGATTGGCGATGAGCAGTTCTTC. This encodes CSARDPSGIGDEQFF.

This clonotype was counted ten times or more. The V and J genes are TRBV12-3 or TRBV12-4 and TRBJ2-5, with D possibly matching TRBD1 (5 bases). Trimming took off 5 bases at V and 0 bases at J, with 16 bases between the two ends. The CDR3 loop spans 16 amino acids. The CDR3: CASSPRGNLYQETQYF. The CDR3 nucleotides read TGTGCCAGCAGTCCTAGGGGCAATCTGTACCAAGAGACCCAGTACTTC.

This clonotype was observed many times. The chain has TRBV6-6 and TRBJ1-5; D unclear. CDR3 size: 11 residues. Germline loops: CDR1 MNHNY, CDR2 SVGAGI (reference sequence). The V end lost 6 bases, the J end lost 13 bases, and 13 bases lay between the germline ends. CDR3 in amino acids: CASSPRGVQHF. The DNA of the CDR3 is TGTGCCAGCAGCCCCCGGGGAGTTCAGCATTTT.

This clonotype was seen many times. CDR3 protein: CASSAVLVSEQFF. The DNA for the CDR3 is TGTGCCAGCAGCGCCGTACTAGTAAGCGAGCAGTTCTTC. This chain joins TRBV7-9 and TRBJ2-1, with a tentative D call TRBD2 (5 bases). Between the trimmed V and J ends, which lost 5 bases and 10 bases, there was a span of 15 bases. This CDR3 has 13 residues. Germline loops: CDR1 SEHNR, CDR2 FQNEAQ (reference sequence).

This clonotype has only one observation. It may be a read error: a sequence one base away is much more abundant. V is TRBV12-3 or TRBV12-4 and J is TRBJ2-1; TRBD1 aligns across 7 bases. The CDR3 is 15 residues long. This CDR3 reads CASSFLGTVYNERFF. The CDR3 nucleotides read TGTGCCAGCAGTTTCTTAGGGACAGTTTACAATGAGCGGTTCTTC.

Remarks on this clonotype: An end of the junction does not agree with germline; a read error may underlie this. The chain employs TRBV27 and TRBJ2-2, with TRBD1 identical over 7 bases. The CDR3 is made up of 15 amino acids. Germline V gives CDR1 MNHEY, CDR2 SMNVEV (reference sequence). The CDR3 sequence is CASSRRGLDTGELLF. CDR3 bases: TGTGCCAGCAGTCGCAGGGGGTTGGACACCGGGGAGCTGCTTTTT.

This clonotype was detected ten times or more. The rearrangement joins TRBV20-1 to TRBJ2-2; D gene unclear. Trimming left V 3 bases short and J 4 bases short, with 9 bases between. CDR1 and CDR2 (germline): DFQATT, SNEGSKA (reference sequence). The CDR3 is made up of 13 amino acids. CDR3 residues: CSARAELTGELFF. In DNA, the CDR3 is TGCAGTGCTAGGGCGGAGCTCACCGGGGAGCTGTTTTTT.

In this sample, this clonotype turned up many times. This chain uses TRBV5-1 with TRBJ1-2, with D maybe TRBD1 (6 bases). CDR1 SGHRS and CDR2 YFSETQ come from the germline V gene. V was cut by 0 bases and J by 4 bases, with 10 bases left in between. The CDR3 runs 14 residues. The CDR3 region has the DNA TGCGCCAGCAGCTTGGTAGGGGGGAGCTATGGCTACACCTTC. Its translation is CASSLVGGSYGYTF.

This clonotype was detected only a few times. This sequence joins TRBV27 and TRBJ1-6; D ambiguous. This CDR3 has 18 residues. Germline assignment: CDR1 MNHEY and CDR2 SMNVEV (reference sequence). V shed 3 bases and J shed 2 bases, with 17 bases lying between them. The CDR3 sequence is CASSLIPPTGTYNSPLHF. The DNA for the CDR3 is TGTGCCAGCAGTTTGATCCCCCCCACGGGAACCTATAATTCACCCCTCCACTTT.

The chain couples TRBV7-6 to TRBJ1-4; D perhaps matches TRBD1 (6 bases). Trimming left V 3 bases short and J 7 bases short, with 12 bases between. The CDR3 extends over 14 amino acids. Per germline, CDR1 SGHVS and CDR2 FNYEAQ. The CDR3 loop reads CASSFGGAGEKLFF. In DNA form, the CDR3 reads TGTGCCAGCAGCTTCGGGGGGGCGGGTGAAAAACTGTTTTTT.

This clonotype was observed many times. The V and J genes are TRBV7-3 and TRBJ2-1, with TRBD1 matching 7 bases. Germline V lookup: CDR1 SGHTA, CDR2 FQGTGA. The CDR3 is 16 residues long. The ends lost 5 bases at V and 5 bases at J; junction bases unmatched: 12. The CDR3: CASSPRSRGSNNEQFF. The CDR3 DNA reads TGTGCCAGCAGCCCTAGGAGCAGGGGGTCGAACAATGAGCAGTTCTTC.